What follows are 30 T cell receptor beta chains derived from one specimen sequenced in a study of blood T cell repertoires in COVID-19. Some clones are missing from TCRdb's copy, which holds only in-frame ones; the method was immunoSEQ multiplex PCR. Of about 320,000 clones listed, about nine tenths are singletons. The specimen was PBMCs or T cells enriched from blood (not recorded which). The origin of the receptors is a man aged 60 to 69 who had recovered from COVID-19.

Written as DNA, the CDR3 is TGTGCCAGCAGTTTAGGGCAGGGAGGGCCCTACGAGCAGTACTTC. Translation gives CASSLGQGGPYEQYF. The V gene is TRBV28, the J gene TRBJ2-7; 7 bases align to TRBD2. Germline CDR1 reads MDHEN; CDR2 reads SYDVKM. This CDR3 region has 15 residues. Losses at the gene ends were 2 bases for V and 2 bases for J; bases not matched to a gene: 6.

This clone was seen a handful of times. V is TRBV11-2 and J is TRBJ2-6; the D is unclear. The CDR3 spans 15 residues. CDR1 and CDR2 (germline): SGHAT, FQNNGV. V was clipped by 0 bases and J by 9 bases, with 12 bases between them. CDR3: CASSLDPMSNNVLTF. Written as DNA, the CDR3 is TGTGCCAGCAGCTTAGATCCCATGAGCAACAACGTCCTGACTTTC.

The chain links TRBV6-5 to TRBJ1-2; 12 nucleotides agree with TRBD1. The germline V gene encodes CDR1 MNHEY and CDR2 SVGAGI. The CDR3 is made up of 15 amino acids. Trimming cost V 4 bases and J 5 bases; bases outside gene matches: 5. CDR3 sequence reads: CASSSAGQGAYGYTF. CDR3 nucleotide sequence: TGTGCCAGCAGTTCCGCGGGACAGGGGGCGTATGGCTACACCTTC.

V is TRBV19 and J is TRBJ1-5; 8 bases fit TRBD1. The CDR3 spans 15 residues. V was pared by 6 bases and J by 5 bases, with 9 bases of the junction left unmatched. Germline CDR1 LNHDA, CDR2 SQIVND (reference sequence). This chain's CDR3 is CASSPGQGPYQPQHF. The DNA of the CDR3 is TGTGCCAGTAGCCCAGGACAGGGCCCCTATCAGCCCCAGCATTTT.

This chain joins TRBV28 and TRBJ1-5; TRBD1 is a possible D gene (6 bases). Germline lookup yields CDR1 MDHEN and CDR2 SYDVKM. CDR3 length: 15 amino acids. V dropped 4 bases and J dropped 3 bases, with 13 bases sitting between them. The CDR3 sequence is CASSWEGGYNQPQHF. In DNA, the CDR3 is TGTGCCAGCAGTTGGGAGGGGGGCTACAATCAGCCCCAGCATTTT.

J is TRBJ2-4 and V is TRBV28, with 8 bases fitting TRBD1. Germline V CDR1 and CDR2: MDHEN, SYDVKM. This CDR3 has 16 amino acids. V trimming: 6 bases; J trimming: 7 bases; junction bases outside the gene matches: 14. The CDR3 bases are TGTGCCAGCAGCCCGGACAGGGCACCCGGTAGGAACATTCAGTACTTC. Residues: CASSPDRAPGRNIQYF. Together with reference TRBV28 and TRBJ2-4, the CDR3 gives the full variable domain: DVKVTQSSRYLVKRTGEKVFLECVQDMDHENMFWYRQDPGLGLRLIYFSYDVKMKEKGDIPEGYSVSREKKERFSLILESASTNQTSMYLCASSPDRAPGRNIQYFGAGTRLSVL.

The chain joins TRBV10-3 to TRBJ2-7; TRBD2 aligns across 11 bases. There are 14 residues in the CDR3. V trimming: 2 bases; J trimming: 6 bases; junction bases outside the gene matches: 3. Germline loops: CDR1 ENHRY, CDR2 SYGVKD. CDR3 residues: CAISENTSGSEQYF. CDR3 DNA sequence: TGTGCCATCAGTGAGAACACTAGCGGGAGCGAGCAGTACTTC.

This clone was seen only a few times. The CDR3 bases are TGCGCCAGCAGCTTGGACCGGGCCGGGACAGCTGGCATTCAGTACTTC. It encodes CASSLDRAGTAGIQYF. V usage is TRBV5-1 and J usage is TRBJ2-4; 7 bases are shared with TRBD1. This CDR3 comprises 16 residues. CDR1 SGHRS and CDR2 YFSETQ come from the germline V gene. V trimming: 0 bases; J trimming: 9 bases; junction bases outside the gene matches: 12.

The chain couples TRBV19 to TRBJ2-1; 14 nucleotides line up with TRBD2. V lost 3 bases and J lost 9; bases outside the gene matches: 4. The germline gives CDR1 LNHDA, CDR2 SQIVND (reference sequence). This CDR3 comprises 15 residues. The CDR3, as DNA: TGTGCCAGTAGTATCGGGACTAGCGGGAGATTTGAGCAGTTCTTC. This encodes CASSIGTSGRFEQFF.

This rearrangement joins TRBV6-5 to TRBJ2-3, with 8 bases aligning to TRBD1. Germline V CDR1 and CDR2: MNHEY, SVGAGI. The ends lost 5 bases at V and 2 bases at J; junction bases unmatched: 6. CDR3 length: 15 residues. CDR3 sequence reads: CASSLRTGNTDTQYF. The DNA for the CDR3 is TGTGCCAGCAGTCTCCGGACAGGGAACACAGATACGCAGTATTTT.

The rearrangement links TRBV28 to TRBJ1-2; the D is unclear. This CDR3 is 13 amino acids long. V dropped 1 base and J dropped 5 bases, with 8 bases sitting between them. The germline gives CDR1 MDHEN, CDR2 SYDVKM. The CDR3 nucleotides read TGTGCCAGCAGTTTATTTGCGACATATGGCTACACCTTC. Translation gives CASSLFATYGYTF.

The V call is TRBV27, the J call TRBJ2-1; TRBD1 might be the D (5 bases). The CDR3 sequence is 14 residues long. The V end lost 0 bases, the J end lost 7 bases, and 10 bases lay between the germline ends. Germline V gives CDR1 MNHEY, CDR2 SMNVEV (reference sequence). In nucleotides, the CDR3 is TGTGCCAGCAGTTTATCCAGGGATCGGAATGAGCAGTTCTTC. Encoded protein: CASSLSRDRNEQFF.

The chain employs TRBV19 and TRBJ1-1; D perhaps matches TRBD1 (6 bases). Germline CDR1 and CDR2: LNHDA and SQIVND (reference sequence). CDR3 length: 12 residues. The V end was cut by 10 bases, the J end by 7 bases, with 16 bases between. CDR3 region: CANHPRGCEAFF. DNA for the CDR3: TGTGCCAACCATCCGAGGGGGTGTGAAGCTTTCTTT.

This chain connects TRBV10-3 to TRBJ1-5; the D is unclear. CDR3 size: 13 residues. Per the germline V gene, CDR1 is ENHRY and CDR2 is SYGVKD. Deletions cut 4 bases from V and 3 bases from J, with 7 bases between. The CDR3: CAISGAFNQPQHF. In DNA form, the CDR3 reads TGTGCCATCAGTGGGGCCTTCAATCAGCCCCAGCATTTT.

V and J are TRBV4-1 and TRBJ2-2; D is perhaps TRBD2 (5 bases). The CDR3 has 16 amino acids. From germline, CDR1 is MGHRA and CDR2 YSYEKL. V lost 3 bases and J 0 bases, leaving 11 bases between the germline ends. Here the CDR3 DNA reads TGCGCCAGCAGCCATCGGACTTCCGCGAACACCGGGGAGCTGTTTTTT. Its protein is CASSHRTSANTGELFF.

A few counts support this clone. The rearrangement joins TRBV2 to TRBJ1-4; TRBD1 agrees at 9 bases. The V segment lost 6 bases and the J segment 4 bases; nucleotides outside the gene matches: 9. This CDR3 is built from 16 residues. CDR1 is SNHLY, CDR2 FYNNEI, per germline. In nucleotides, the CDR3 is TGTGCCAGCAGGGATGGACAGGGGCGTAGTAATGAAAAACTGTTTTTT. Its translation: CASRDGQGRSNEKLFF.

The CDR3 DNA reads as TGTGCCAGCTCACCTGTCAGGGCAGATACGCAGTATTTT. It specifies CASSPVRADTQYF. The chain joins TRBV18 to TRBJ2-3, with D tentatively TRBD1 (5 bases). The germline V gene encodes CDR1 KGHSH and CDR2 LQKENI. This CDR3 spans 13 amino acids. V was pared by 3 bases and J by 4 bases, with 8 bases between.

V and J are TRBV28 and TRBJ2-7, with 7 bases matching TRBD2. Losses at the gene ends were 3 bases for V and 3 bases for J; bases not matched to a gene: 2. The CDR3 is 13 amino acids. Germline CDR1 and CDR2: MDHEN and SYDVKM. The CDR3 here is CASSFAGDYEQYF. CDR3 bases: TGTGCCAGCAGTTTCGCGGGGGACTACGAGCAGTACTTC.

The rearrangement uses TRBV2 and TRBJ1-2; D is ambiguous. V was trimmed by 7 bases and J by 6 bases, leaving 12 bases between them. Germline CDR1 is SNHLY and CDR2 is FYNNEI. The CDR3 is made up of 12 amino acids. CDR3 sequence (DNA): TGTGCCAGCAAAGTACAGACGGATGGCTACACCTTC. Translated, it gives CASKVQTDGYTF.

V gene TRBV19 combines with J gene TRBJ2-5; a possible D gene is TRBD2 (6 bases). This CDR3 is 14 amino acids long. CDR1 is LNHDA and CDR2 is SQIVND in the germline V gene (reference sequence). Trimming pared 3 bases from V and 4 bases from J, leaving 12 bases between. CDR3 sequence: CASSILGGGETQYF. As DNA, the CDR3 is TGTGCCAGTAGTATCCTGGGGGGAGGAGAGACCCAGTACTTC.

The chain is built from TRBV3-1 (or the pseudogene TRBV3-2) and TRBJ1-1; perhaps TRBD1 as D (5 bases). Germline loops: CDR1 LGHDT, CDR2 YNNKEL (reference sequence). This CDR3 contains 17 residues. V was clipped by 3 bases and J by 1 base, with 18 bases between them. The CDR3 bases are TGTGCCAGCAGCCATGAATGGGGGGAATTGCCGAACACTGAAGCTTTCTTT. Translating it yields CASSHEWGELPNTEAFF.

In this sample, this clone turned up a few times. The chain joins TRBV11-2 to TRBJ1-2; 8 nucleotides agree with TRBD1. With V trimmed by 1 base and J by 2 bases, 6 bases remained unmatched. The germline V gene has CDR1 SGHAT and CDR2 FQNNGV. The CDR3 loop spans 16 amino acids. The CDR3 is CASSLAGQARNYGYTF. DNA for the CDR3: TGTGCCAGCAGCTTAGCGGGACAGGCTCGCAACTATGGCTACACCTTC.

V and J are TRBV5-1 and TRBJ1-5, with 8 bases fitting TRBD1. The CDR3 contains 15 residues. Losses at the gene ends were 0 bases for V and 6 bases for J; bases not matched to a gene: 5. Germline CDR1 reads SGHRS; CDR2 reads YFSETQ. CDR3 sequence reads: CASSLDPDRAQPQHF. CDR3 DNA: TGCGCCAGCAGCTTGGATCCGGACAGGGCTCAGCCCCAGCATTTT. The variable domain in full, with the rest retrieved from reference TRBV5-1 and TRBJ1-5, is KAGVTQTPRYLIKTRGQQVTLSCSPISGHRSVSWYQQTPGQGLQFLFEYFSETQRNKGNFPGRFSGRQFSNSRSEMNVSTLELGDSALYLCASSLDPDRAQPQHFGDGTRLSIL.

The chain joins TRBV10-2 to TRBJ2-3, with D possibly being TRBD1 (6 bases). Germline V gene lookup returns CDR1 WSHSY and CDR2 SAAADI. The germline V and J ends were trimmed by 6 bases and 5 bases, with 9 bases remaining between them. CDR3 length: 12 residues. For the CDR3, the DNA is TGCGCCAGCAGACAGGGACGAGATACGCAGTATTTT. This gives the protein CASRQGRDTQYF.

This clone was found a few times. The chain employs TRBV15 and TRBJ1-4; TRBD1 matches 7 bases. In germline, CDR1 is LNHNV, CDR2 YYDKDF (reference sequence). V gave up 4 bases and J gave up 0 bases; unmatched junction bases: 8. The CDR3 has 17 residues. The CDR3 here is CATSIWDRKATNEKLFF. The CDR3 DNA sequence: TGTGCCACCAGCATATGGGACAGAAAGGCAACTAATGAAAAACTGTTTTTT.

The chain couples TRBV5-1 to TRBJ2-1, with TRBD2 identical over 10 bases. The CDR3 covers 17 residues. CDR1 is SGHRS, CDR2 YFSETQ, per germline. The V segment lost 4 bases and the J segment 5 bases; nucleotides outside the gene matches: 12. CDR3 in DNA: TGCGCCAGCAGCCAAAGATGGGGTCTAGCGGGGGACAATGAGCAGTTCTTC. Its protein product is CASSQRWGLAGDNEQFF.

The chain's CDR3 is CASSREDEQYF. Written as DNA, the CDR3 is TGTGCCAGCAGTCGGGAAGACGAGCAGTACTTC. The chain recombines TRBV14 with TRBJ2-7; TRBD2 is a possible D gene (5 bases). Germline V gene lookup returns CDR1 SGHDN and CDR2 FVKESK. The CDR3 spans 11 residues. V lost 6 bases and J 5 bases, leaving 8 bases between the germline ends.

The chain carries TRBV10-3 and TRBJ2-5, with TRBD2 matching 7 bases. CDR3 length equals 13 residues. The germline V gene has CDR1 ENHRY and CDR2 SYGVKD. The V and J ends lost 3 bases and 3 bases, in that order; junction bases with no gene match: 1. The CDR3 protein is CAISEGLEETQYF. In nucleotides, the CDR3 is TGTGCCATCAGTGAAGGACTAGAAGAGACCCAGTACTTC.

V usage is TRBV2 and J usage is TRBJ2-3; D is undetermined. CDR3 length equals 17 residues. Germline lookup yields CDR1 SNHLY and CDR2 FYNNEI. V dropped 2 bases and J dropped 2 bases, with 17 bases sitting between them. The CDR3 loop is CASSESPPLEPTDTQYF. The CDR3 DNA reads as TGTGCCAGCAGTGAATCACCCCCGCTAGAGCCCACAGATACGCAGTATTTT.

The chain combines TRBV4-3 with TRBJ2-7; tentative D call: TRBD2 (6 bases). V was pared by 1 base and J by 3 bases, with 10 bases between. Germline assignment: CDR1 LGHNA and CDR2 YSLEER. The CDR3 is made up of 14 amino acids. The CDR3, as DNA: TGCGCCAGCAGCCAAGTCGCCGGGAGCTACGAGCAGTACTTC. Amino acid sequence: CASSQVAGSYEQYF.